These T cell receptor beta chains were read from a single sample in a study of response to subunit inactivated influenza vaccine. TCRdb reprocessed the RT-PCR reads with MiXCR, giving one entry per CDR3 protein. Among some 640,000 distinct CDR3 sequences listed, approximately 15% were seen once. Material: PBMCs from blood, obtained 14 to 15 days before vaccination. All receptors derive from a man over 45 who received an inactivated influenza vaccine. CDR3s include the opening cysteine and the closing phenylalanine or tryptophan. A D gene is named only where the DNA matches it firmly. Rows may omit the clone size; those that give it use once, few, many or a size class.

V gene: TRBV9
J gene: TRBJ2-4
D gene: TRBD2
CDR3 length: 15
clone size: NA
CDR3 protein: CASSVAGGTKNIQYF
CDR3 DNA: TGTGCCAGCAGCGTAGCGGGAGGAACCAAAAACATTCAGTACTTC

V gene: TRBV4-2
J gene: TRBJ2-5
D gene: NA
CDR3 length: 14
clone size: NA
CDR3 protein: CASSDPGPIETQYF
CDR3 DNA: TGTGCCAGCAGCGATCCAGGGCCGATAGAGACCCAGTACTTC

V gene: TRBV4-2
J gene: TRBJ2-1
D gene: TRBD2
CDR3 length: 16
clone size: NA
CDR3 protein: CASSQRGGRVNNEQFF
CDR3 DNA: TGTGCCAGCAGCCAACGAGGCGGGAGAGTCAACAATGAGCAGTTCTTC

V gene: TRBV20-1
J gene: TRBJ2-1
D gene: TRBD2
CDR3 length: 14
clone size: many
CDR3 protein: CSAGSLAGTNEQFF
CDR3 DNA: TGCAGTGCTGGTAGCCTAGCGGGGACTAATGAGCAGTTCTTC

V gene: TRBV24-1
J gene: TRBJ2-1
D gene: NA
CDR3 length: 19
clone size: many
CDR3 protein: CATSDPQPGTFKGGNEQFF
CDR3 DNA: TGTGCCACCAGTGACCCTCAACCCGGGACCTTCAAAGGGGGGAATGAGCAGTTCTTC

V gene: TRBV4-1
J gene: TRBJ1-6
D gene: NA
CDR3 length: 13
clone size: many
CDR3 protein: CASSQGINSPLHF
CDR3 DNA: TGCGCCAGCAGCCAGGGAATAAATTCACCCCTCCACTTT

V gene: TRBV6-5
J gene: TRBJ2-7
D gene: TRBD2
CDR3 length: 16
clone size: once
CDR3 protein: CASSYGTSGRPYEQYF
CDR3 DNA: TGTGCCAGCAGTTATGGGACTAGCGGGAGGCCCTACGAGCAGTACTTC

V gene: TRBV9
J gene: TRBJ2-1
D gene: TRBD2
CDR3 length: 20
clone size: NA
CDR3 protein: CASSPGSSATSGSSYNEQFF
CDR3 DNA: TGTGCCAGCAGCCCCGGATCCTCTGCGACTAGCGGGTCTTCCTACAATGAGCAGTTCTTC

V gene: TRBV12-3/TRBV12-4
J gene: TRBJ2-5
D gene: NA
CDR3 length: 14
clone size: few
CDR3 protein: CASSLSGSQETQYF
CDR3 DNA: TGTGCCAGCAGTTTATCAGGATCCCAAGAGACCCAGTACTTC

V gene: TRBV5-1
J gene: TRBJ1-1
D gene: NA
CDR3 length: 16
clone size: few
CDR3 protein: CASSFLGATSDTEAFF
CDR3 DNA: TGCGCCAGCAGCTTTTTGGGGGCGACGAGTGACACTGAAGCTTTCTTT

V gene: TRBV2
J gene: TRBJ2-5
D gene: NA
CDR3 length: 13
clone size: few
CDR3 protein: CASSESWQETQYF
CDR3 DNA: TGTGCCAGCAGTGAAAGCTGGCAAGAGACCCAGTACTTC

V gene: TRBV7-9
J gene: TRBJ2-7
D gene: NA
CDR3 length: 14
clone size: few
CDR3 protein: CASSLIADGGQQYF
CDR3 DNA: TGTGCCAGCAGCTTAATTGCGGACGGCGGCCAGCAGTACTTC

V gene: TRBV18
J gene: TRBJ2-7
D gene: TRBD2
CDR3 length: 17
clone size: NA
CDR3 protein: CASSRSLAGGSSYEQYF
CDR3 DNA: TGTGCCAGCTCACGCTCCCTAGCGGGGGGGAGCTCCTACGAGCAGTACTTC

V gene: TRBV10-3
J gene: TRBJ2-3
D gene: NA
CDR3 length: 16
clone size: NA
CDR3 protein: CAISGGGRRPTDTQYF
CDR3 DNA: TGTGCCATCAGTGGGGGCGGCAGGCGGCCCACAGATACGCAGTATTTT

V gene: TRBV5-1
J gene: TRBJ1-2
D gene: TRBD1
CDR3 length: 14
clone size: NA
CDR3 protein: CASRLQGEGYGYTF
CDR3 DNA: TGCGCCAGCAGATTACAGGGGGAAGGCTATGGCTACACCTTC

V gene: TRBV5-5
J gene: TRBJ1-2
D gene: NA
CDR3 length: 14
clone size: NA
CDR3 protein: CASSAGDGLRGYTF
CDR3 DNA: TGTGCCAGCAGCGCGGGGGACGGTCTAAGAGGCTACACCTTC